The sequence of this T cell receptor (beta chain) was determined in a study of T cell repertoires in cytomegalovirus infection. The germline V gene has CDR1 MNHEY and CDR2 SVGEGT. V lost 8 bases, J lost 6 bases, and 10 bases stayed unmatched. The CDR3 runs to 14 residues. TCRdb re-called the reads with MiXCR, one entry per CDR3 protein. The sample has 57,000 or so distinct CDR3 sequences; 25% to 40% are singletons. General study findings and limits: Identification of carriers of CMV plus the relevant HLA was achieved through cumulative public TCR beta family frequency.

Note on this clonotype: Its antigen is unidentified.

Material for sequencing was PBMCs, sequenced either directly or after in vitro stimulation (not recorded which). This clonotype was sampled from a human donor in good health (CMV status not recorded). Some clones in this sample may be carry-over from other donors' samples. The J gene is TRBJ2-1, the V gene TRBV6-2 or TRBV6-3, with 7 bases identical to TRBD2. CDR3 bases: TGTGCCAGCGCTTGGCTAGCGGAACTCAATGAGCAGTTCTTC. Translation: CASAWLAELNEQFF.